This TCR beta chain was sequenced for a study of T cells in Graves' hyperthyroidism and ophthalmopathy. Study conclusions and caveats: A median 6.5 months before onset, the model predicted ophthalmopathy. A 13 V-J model separated ophthalmopathy from stable hyperthyroidism.

This CDR3 comprises 13 residues. Trimming cost V 10 bases and J 3 bases, with 14 bases left between them. Per germline, CDR1 LNHDA and CDR2 SQIVND (reference sequence). This clonotype was seen only a few times. The antigen remains unidentified. Patients aged 18 to 65 had newly diagnosed hyperthyroidism of under 2 months' duration. PBMCs were derived from 9.5 to 10 ml fresh peripheral blood. Amplification of TCR beta CDR3 regions was performed using RNA transcripts as template. The TCR CDR3 was amplified in a first-round RT-PCR using the HTBI primer set. TCRdb itself ran the multiplex PCR reads through MiXCR, one entry per CDR3 protein. The table includes under 40,000 distinct CDR3 sequences, less than 50% detected once.

The rearrangement joins TRBV19 to TRBJ2-3; unclear D gene. This clonotype originated in a woman aged 50 to 60 with Graves' hyperthyroidism that later progressed to Graves' ophthalmopathy. Sequenced: blood. CDR3 sequence: CATRATSTDTQYF. The CDR3 coding sequence is TGTGCCACCCGGGCCACCTCAACAGATACGCAGTATTTT.